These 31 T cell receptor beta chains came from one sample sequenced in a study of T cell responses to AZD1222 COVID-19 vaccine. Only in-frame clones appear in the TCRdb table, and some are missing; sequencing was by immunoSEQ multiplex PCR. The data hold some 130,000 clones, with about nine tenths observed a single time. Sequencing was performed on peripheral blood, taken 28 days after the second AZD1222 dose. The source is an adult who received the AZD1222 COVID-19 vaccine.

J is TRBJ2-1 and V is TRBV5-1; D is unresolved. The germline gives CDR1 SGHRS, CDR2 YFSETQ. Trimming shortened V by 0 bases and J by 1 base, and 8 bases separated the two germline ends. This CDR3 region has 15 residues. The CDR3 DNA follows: TGCGCCAGCAGCTTGGCCGAGGAGTCCTACAATGAGCAGTTCTTC. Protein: CASSLAEESYNEQFF.

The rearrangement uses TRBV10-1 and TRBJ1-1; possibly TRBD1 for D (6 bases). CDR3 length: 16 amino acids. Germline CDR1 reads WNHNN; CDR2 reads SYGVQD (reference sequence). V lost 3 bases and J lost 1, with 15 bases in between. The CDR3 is CASSDGGQPENTEAFF. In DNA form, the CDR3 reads TGCGCCAGCAGTGACGGTGGACAGCCGGAGAACACTGAAGCTTTCTTT.

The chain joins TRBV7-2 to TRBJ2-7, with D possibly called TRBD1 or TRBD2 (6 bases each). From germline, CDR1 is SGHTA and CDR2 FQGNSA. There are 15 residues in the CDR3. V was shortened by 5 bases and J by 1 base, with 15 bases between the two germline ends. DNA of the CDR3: TGTGCCAGCAGCCCAACTGGGGGGCTTTCCTACGAGCAGTACTTC. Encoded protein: CASSPTGGLSYEQYF.

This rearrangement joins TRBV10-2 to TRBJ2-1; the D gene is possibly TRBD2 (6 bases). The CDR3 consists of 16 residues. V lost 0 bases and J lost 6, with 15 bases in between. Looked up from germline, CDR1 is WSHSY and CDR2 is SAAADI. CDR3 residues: CASSESLSGGVNEQFF. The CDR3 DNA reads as TGCGCCAGCAGTGAGTCGCTTAGCGGAGGGGTCAATGAGCAGTTCTTC.

The CDR3 loop reads CASSLGWDRITYEQYF. In DNA, the CDR3 is TGTGCCAGCAGCTTAGGATGGGACAGGATAACCTACGAGCAGTACTTC. The chain has TRBV7-6 and TRBJ2-7; 8 nucleotides agree with TRBD1. The junction had 7 bases not matched to a gene; V was cut back by 1 base and J by 2 bases. CDR1 is SGHVS, CDR2 FNYEAQ, per germline. This CDR3 has 16 amino acids.

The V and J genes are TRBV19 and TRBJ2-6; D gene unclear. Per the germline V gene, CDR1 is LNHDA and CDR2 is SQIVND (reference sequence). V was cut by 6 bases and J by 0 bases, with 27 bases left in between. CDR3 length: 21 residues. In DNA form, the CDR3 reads TGTGCCAGTAGCGAATACCCTCCCGACATCCCCGCCCTCTCTGGGGCCAACGTCCTGACTTTC. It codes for CASSEYPPDIPALSGANVLTF.

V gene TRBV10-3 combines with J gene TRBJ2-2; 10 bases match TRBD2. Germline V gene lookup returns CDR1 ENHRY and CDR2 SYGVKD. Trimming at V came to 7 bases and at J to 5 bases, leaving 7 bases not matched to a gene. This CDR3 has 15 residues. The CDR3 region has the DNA TGTGCCATCACGCGCTTAGCGGGGGGAACCGGGGAGCTGTTTTTT. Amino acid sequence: CAITRLAGGTGELFF.

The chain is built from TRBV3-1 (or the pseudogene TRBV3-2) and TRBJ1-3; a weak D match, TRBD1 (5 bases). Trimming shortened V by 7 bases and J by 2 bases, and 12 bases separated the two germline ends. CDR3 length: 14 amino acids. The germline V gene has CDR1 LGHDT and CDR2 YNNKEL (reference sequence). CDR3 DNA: TGTGCCAGCACCCTGGGGGGAGCTGGAAACACCATATATTTT. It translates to CASTLGGAGNTIYF.

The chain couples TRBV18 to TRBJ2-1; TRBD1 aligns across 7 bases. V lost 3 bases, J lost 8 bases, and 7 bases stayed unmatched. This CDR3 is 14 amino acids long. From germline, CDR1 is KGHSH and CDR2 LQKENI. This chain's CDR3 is CASSPTTGKYEQFF. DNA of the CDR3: TGTGCCAGCTCACCTACGACAGGGAAATATGAGCAGTTCTTC.

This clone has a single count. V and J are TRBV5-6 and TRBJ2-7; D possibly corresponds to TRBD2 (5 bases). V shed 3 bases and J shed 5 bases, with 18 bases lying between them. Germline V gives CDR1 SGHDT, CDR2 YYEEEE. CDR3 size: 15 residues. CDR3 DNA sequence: TGTGCCAGCAGCTCGTATTGGACTCCGGTCCACGAGCAGTACTTC. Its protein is CASSSYWTPVHEQYF.

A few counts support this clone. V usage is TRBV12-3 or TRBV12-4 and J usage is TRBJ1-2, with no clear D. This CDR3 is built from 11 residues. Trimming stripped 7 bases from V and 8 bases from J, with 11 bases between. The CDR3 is CASTSVGGYTF. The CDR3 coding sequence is TGTGCCAGCACTTCCGTTGGGGGCTACACCTTC.

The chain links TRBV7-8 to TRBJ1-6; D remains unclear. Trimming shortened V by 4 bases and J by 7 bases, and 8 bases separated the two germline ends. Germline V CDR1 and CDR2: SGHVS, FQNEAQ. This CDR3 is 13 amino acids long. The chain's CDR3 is CASSSPSNSPLHF. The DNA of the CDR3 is TGTGCCAGCAGCTCCCCCTCGAATTCACCCCTCCACTTT.

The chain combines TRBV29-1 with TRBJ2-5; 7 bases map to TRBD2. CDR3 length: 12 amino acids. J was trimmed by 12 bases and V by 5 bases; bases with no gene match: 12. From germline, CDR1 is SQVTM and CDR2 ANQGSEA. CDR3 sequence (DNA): TGCAGCGTTTCTCTGGGAGAGGGAGGGGAGTACTTC. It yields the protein CSVSLGEGGEYF.

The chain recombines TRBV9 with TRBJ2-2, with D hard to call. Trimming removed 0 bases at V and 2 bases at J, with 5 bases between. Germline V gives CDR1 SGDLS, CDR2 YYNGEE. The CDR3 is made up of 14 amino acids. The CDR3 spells CASSVAPNTGELFF. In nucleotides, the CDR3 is TGTGCCAGCAGCGTAGCTCCCAACACCGGGGAGCTGTTTTTT.

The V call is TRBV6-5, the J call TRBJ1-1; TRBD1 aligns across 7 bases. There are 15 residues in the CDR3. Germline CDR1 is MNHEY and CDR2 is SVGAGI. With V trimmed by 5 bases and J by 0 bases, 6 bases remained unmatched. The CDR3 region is CASSRNRGMNTEAFF. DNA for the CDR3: TGTGCCAGCAGTCGCAACAGGGGAATGAACACTGAAGCTTTCTTT.

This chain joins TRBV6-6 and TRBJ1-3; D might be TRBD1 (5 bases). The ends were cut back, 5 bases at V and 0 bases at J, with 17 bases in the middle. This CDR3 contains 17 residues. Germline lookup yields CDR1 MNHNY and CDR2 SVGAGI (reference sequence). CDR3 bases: TGTGCCAGCAGTCCCCCCCGGGGCGGCAACTCTGGAAACACCATATATTTT. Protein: CASSPPRGGNSGNTIYF.

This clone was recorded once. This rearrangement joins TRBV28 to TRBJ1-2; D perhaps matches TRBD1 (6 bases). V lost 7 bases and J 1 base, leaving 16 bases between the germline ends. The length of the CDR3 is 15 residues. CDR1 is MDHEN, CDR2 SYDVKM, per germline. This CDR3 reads CASTAGTILNYGYTF. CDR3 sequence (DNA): TGTGCCAGCACCGCCGGGACAATTCTTAACTATGGCTACACCTTC.

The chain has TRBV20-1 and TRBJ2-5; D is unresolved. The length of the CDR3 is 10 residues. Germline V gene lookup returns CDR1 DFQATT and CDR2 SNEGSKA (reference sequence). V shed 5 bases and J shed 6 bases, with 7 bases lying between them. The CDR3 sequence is CSALLQTQYF. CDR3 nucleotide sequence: TGCAGTGCTCTCCTACAGACCCAGTACTTC.

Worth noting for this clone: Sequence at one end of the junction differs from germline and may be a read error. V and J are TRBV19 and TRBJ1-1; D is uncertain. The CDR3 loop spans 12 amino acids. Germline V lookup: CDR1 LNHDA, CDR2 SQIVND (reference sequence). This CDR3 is CASSIGFLELLF. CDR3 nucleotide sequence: TGTGCCAGTAGTATTGGGTTTCTGGAGTTGCTCTTT.

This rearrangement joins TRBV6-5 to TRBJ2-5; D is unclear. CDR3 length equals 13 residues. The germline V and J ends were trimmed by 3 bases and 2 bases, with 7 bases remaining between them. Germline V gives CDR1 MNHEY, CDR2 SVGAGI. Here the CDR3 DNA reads TGTGCCAGCAGTTATCACTTACAAGAGACCCAGTACTTC. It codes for CASSYHLQETQYF.

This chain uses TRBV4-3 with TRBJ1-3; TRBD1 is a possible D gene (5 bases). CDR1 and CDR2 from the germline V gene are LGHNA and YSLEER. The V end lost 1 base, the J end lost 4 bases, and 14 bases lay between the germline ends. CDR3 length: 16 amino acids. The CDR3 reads CASSQGQSAAGNTIYF. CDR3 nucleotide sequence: TGCGCCAGCAGCCAAGGACAGTCGGCAGCAGGAAACACCATATATTTT.

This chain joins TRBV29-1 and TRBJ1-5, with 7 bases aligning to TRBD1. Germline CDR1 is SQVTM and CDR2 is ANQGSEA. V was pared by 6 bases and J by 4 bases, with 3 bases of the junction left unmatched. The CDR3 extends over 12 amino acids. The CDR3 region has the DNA TGCAGCGTCCAGGGGGTTAATCAGCCCCAGCATTTT. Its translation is CSVQGVNQPQHF.

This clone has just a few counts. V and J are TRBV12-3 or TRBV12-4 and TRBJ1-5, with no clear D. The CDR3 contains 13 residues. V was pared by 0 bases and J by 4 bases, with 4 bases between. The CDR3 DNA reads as TGTGCCAGCAGTTTAGCGGGGAATCAGCCCCAGCATTTT. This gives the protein CASSLAGNQPQHF.

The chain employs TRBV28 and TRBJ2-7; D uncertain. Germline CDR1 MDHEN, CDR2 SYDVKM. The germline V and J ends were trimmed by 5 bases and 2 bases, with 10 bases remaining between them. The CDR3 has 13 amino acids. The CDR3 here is CASSIPSPYEQYF. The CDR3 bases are TGTGCCAGCAGTATCCCGTCCCCCTACGAGCAGTACTTC.

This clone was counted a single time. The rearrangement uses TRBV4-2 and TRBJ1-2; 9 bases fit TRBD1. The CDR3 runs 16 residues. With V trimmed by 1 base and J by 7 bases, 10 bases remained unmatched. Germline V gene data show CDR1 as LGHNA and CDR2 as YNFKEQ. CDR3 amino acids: CASSQGDRDRDGGYTF. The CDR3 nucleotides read TGTGCCAGCAGCCAAGGGGACCGGGACAGGGATGGTGGCTACACCTTC.

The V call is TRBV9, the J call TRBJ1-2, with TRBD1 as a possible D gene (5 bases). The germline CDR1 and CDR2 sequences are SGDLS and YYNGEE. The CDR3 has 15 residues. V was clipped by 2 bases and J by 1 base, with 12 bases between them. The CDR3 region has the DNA TGTGCCAGCAGCGTTGAATGGGGGGGTAACTATGGCTACACCTTC. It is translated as CASSVEWGGNYGYTF.

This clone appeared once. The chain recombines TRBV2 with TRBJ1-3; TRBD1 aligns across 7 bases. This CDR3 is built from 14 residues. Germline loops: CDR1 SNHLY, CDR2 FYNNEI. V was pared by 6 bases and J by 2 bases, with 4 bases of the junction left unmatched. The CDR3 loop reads CASRPQGTGNTIYF. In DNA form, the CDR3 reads TGTGCCAGCAGACCACAGGGGACTGGAAACACCATATATTTT.

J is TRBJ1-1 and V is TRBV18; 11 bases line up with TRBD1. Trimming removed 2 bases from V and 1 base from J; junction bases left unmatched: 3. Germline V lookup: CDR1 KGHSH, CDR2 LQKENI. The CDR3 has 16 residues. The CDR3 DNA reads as TGTGCCAGCTCACCAAGGACAGGGGGCCCGAACACTGAAGCTTTCTTT. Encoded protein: CASSPRTGGPNTEAFF.

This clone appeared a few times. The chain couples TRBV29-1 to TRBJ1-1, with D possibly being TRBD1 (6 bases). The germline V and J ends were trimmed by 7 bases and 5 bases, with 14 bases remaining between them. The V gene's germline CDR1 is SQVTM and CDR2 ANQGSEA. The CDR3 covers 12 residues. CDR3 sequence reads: CSGDQGMTEAFF. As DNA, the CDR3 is TGCAGCGGTGACCAGGGGATGACTGAAGCTTTCTTT.

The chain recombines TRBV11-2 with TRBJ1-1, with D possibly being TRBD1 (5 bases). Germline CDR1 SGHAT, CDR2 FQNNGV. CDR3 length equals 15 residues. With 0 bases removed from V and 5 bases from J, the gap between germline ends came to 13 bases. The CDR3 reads CASSLDGGWRTEAFF. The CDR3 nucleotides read TGTGCCAGCAGCTTAGACGGGGGGTGGAGGACTGAAGCTTTCTTT.

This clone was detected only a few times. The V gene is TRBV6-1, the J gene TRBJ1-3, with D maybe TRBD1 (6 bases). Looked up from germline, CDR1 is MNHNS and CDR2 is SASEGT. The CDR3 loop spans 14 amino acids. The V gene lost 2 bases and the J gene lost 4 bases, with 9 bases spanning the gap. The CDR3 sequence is CASSERGEGNTIYF. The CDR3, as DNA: TGTGCCAGCAGTGAAAGGGGGGAAGGAAACACCATATATTTT.